This T cell receptor (beta chain) was sequenced during a study of regulatory T cells in long-lasting Graves disease. The CDR3 is 15 amino acids. The V end lost 7 bases, the J end lost 0 bases, and 16 bases lay between the germline ends. Germline CDR1 reads MNHEY; CDR2 reads SVGEGT. Libraries of TCR beta came from iRepertoire HTBI primers plus Arm-PCR of CDR3 regions. Using its own MiXCR run on the multiplex PCR reads, TCRdb lists one record per CDR3 protein. The profile shows roughly 700,000 distinct CDR3 sequences, about 30% of them singletons. Time point: persistent/refractory GD, antithyroid drugs over 5 years with positive TRAb. From PBMCs, RNA was extracted and then used to make the TCR library. Recruitment took place at an endocrinology department in Xi'an, China.

The chain couples TRBV6-2 or TRBV6-3 to TRBJ2-7; D might be TRBD2 (7 bases). The sample consisted of peripheral blood mononuclear cells (PBMCs), taken when the disease was refractory, from a patient treated with antithyroid drugs. The TCR comes from a female donor with Graves disease. The CDR3 is CASTPGGGSSYEQYF. CDR3 nucleotide sequence: TGTGCCAGCACCCCGGGGGGCGGGAGCTCCTACGAGCAGTACTTC.